This is a list of T cell receptor beta chains from one sample in a study of blood T cell repertoires in COVID-19. Generated by immunoSEQ multiplex PCR, the TCRdb table keeps only in-frame clones and is missing some. The table includes 43,000 or so clones, approximately 90% detected once. Sequenced sample: peripheral blood. These receptors were obtained from a man aged 55 to 70 with active COVID-19. Both conserved end residues are part of each CDR3. A D gene is named only where the DNA matches it firmly. Size is stated for part of the rows, as once, few or many counts, or as a class when the clone is expanded.

j_gene,v_gene,d_gene,abundance,CDR3nt,CDR3aa
TRBJ1-2,TRBV2,NA,NA,TGTGCCAGCAGCTCGGACTATGGCTACACCTTC,CASSSDYGYTF
TRBJ2-3,TRBV6-2/TRBV6-3,NA,NA,TGTGCCAGCAGCCCCACCGGGACAATGGGAGCCGGGTGGAGCACAGATACGCAGTATTTT,CASSPTGTMGAGWSTDTQYF
TRBJ2-7,TRBV5-1,TRBD1,NA,TGCGCCAGCAGCTTAAAACAGGGGCCCTACGAGCAGTACTTC,CASSLKQGPYEQYF
TRBJ2-7,TRBV28,TRBD2,NA,TGTGCCACCACTAGCGGGAGCATCTACGAGCAGTACTTC,CATTSGSIYEQYF
TRBJ1-1,TRBV7-2,NA,NA,TGTGCCAGCAGCTTAGCCTATGTGAACGGTGAAGCTTTCTTT,CASSLAYVNGEAFF
TRBJ2-2,TRBV2,TRBD2,NA,TGTGCCAGCAACCTTTGGCGGGAGGCCACCGGGGAGCTGTTTTTT,CASNLWREATGELFF
TRBJ1-2,TRBV21-1,NA,NA,TGTGCCAGCATCGGGGACAGGTCCTATGGCTACACCTTC,CASIGDRSYGYTF
TRBJ1-6,TRBV4-1,NA,many,TGCGCCAGCAGCCAAGATCAGGGAAGAAGCTCCTATAATTCACCCCTCCACTTT,CASSQDQGRSSYNSPLHF
TRBJ2-1,TRBV5-1,TRBD2,NA,TGCGCCAGCAGCTTGGACCTAGCGACTAGCGGTGGGGGTTATGAGCAGTTCTTC,CASSLDLATSGGGYEQFF
TRBJ2-7,TRBV18,TRBD2,NA,TGTGCCAGCTCACCCGGACTAGCGAGCTCCTACGAGCAGTACTTC,CASSPGLASSYEQYF
TRBJ1-6,TRBV18,TRBD1,NA,TGTGCCAGCTCACCCAACCCGACAGGGGGAGGTTCACCCCTCCACTTT,CASSPNPTGGGSPLHF
TRBJ2-3,TRBV28,TRBD1,NA,TGTGCCAGCAGTTCGAACAGGGGGCCTAGCACAGATACGCAGTATTTT,CASSSNRGPSTDTQYF
TRBJ2-7,TRBV9,TRBD1,NA,TGTGCCAGCTCGCGGACAGGGGCCTACGAGCAGTACTTC,CASSRTGAYEQYF
TRBJ2-7,TRBV9,NA,NA,TGTGCCAGCGCGGGGCAAAATGAAGGCGAGCAGTACTTC,CASAGQNEGEQYF
TRBJ2-5,TRBV5-1,TRBD1,NA,TGCGCCAGCAGCCCCGACAGGGAAGAGACCCAGTACTTC,CASSPDREETQYF
TRBJ2-1,TRBV6-4,TRBD2,NA,TGTGCCAGCAGTGACTCTAGCGGGAGTTACAATGAGCAGTTCTTC,CASSDSSGSYNEQFF
TRBJ1-2,TRBV14,TRBD1,few,TGTGCCAGCAGCCACCGACAGGGGAGTATCTATGGCTACACCTTC,CASSHRQGSIYGYTF
TRBJ2-7,TRBV7-2,TRBD2,NA,TGTGCCAGCAGCTTCGGACTAGTCAACGAGCAGTACTTC,CASSFGLVNEQYF
TRBJ2-7,TRBV7-2,NA,NA,TGTGCCAGCAGCCTAACTTGGGGAACAGGGAATACCTACGAGCAGTACTTC,CASSLTWGTGNTYEQYF
TRBJ2-7,TRBV3-1/TRBV3-2,NA,NA,TGTGCCAGCAGCCAAGGTGGTACGGGGTCCTACGAGCAGTACTTC,CASSQGGTGSYEQYF
TRBJ2-7,TRBV13,NA,NA,TGTGCCAGCAGCCCACACGCCGGGACAAAGTACGAGCAGTACTTC,CASSPHAGTKYEQYF
TRBJ2-5,TRBV7-6,NA,NA,TGTGCCAGCAGCCACGTCTCCGGGTTGTACCAAGAGACCCAGTACTTC,CASSHVSGLYQETQYF
TRBJ2-1,TRBV7-2,TRBD2,NA,TGTGCCAGCAGCTCCCAACTCCGACTAGCGGGTAACAATGAGCAGTTCTTC,CASSSQLRLAGNNEQFF
TRBJ2-2,TRBV4-3,NA,NA,TGCGCCAGCAGCCCGGACTACCTAAACACCGGGGAGCTGTTTTTT,CASSPDYLNTGELFF
TRBJ1-1,TRBV27,TRBD1,NA,TGTGCCAGCAGTTCCAGGACAGGGATGAACACTGAAGCTTTCTTT,CASSSRTGMNTEAFF
TRBJ2-3,TRBV2,TRBD2,NA,TGTGCCAGCAGTCGATGGACTAGCGGGGCGGACACAGATACGCAGTATTTT,CASSRWTSGADTDTQYF
TRBJ1-1,TRBV4-1,NA,NA,TGCGCCAGCAGCCAAGAGGGCGGGAGGAAGAGCACTGAAGCTTTCTTT,CASSQEGGRKSTEAFF
TRBJ2-5,TRBV27,TRBD2,NA,TGTGCCAGCAGTCCCCAGGGGGGGGGACTAGCGAACCAAGAGACCCAGTACTTC,CASSPQGGGLANQETQYF
TRBJ2-1,TRBV5-1,NA,NA,TGCGCCAGCAGCCTTTTAAGGGGCCACAATGAGCAGTTCTTC,CASSLLRGHNEQFF
TRBJ2-5,TRBV19,NA,NA,TGTGCCAGTAGTATATACAGGGAGTCCGAGACCCAGTACTTC,CASSIYRESETQYF
TRBJ1-2,TRBV15,NA,NA,TGTGCCACCCAAGACTATACATCCTATGGCTACACCTTC,CATQDYTSYGYTF
TRBJ2-1,TRBV21-1,NA,NA,TGTGCCTTCTGGGGGCTCACCCATCCCCATGAGCAGTTCTTC,CAFWGLTHPHEQFF
TRBJ2-7,TRBV5-6,TRBD1,once,TGTGCCAGCAGCGACGGGACAGTGGGCTTCTACGAGCAGTACTTC,CASSDGTVGFYEQYF
TRBJ1-1,TRBV10-3,NA,few,TGTGCCATCAGTCAACAGGGTATCGGTTTGGACACTGAAGCTTTCTTT,CAISQQGIGLDTEAFF
TRBJ1-1,TRBV6-6,TRBD1,NA,TGTGCCAGCAGCCTGACGACAGGGCGGTCTTTCTTT,CASSLTTGRSFF
TRBJ2-5,TRBV3-1/TRBV3-2,NA,NA,TGTGCCAGCAGCCTCCGGGACGGGGGAAGGGAGACCCAGTACTTC,CASSLRDGGRETQYF
TRBJ2-1,TRBV7-3,TRBD2,NA,TGTGCCAGCAGGGGTACTAGCGGGAGAAGAAATGAGCAGTTCTTC,CASRGTSGRRNEQFF
TRBJ1-2,TRBV7-9,NA,NA,TGTGCCAGCAGCTCGTGGGACACAATCAACTATGGCTACACCTTC,CASSSWDTINYGYTF
TRBJ1-2,TRBV20-1,NA,NA,TGCAGTGCTAGTAACGGGGTCTATGGCTACACCTTC,CSASNGVYGYTF
TRBJ2-7,TRBV28,TRBD2,NA,TGTGCCAGCGGCAAACCGGGACTAGCGGTTTTTGAGCAGTACTTC,CASGKPGLAVFEQYF
TRBJ1-4,TRBV3-1/TRBV3-2,TRBD1,NA,TGTGCCAGCAGCGCACAGGGGGGAAAACTGTTTTTT,CASSAQGGKLFF
TRBJ2-1,TRBV18,TRBD2,once,TGTGCCAGCTCACCTCTAGCGGGAAGCGATGAGCAGTTCTTC,CASSPLAGSDEQFF
TRBJ2-5,TRBV6-2/TRBV6-3,NA,NA,TGTGCCAGCAGTGAGCGGTATCAAGAGACCCAGTACTTC,CASSERYQETQYF
TRBJ2-2,TRBV18,TRBD2,NA,TGTGCCAGCTCACCACAAGCGGGAGGGCCCGGCGGGGAGCTGTTTTTT,CASSPQAGGPGGELFF
TRBJ2-1,TRBV10-3,TRBD1,NA,TGTGCCATCAGACAGGGGTCGTGGTACGACACTAGCTACAATGAGCAGTTCTTC,CAIRQGSWYDTSYNEQFF
TRBJ1-5,TRBV4-1,NA,NA,TGCGCCAGCAGCCAAGATCATGAAATCGGGAATAGCAATCAGCCCCAGCATTTT,CASSQDHEIGNSNQPQHF
TRBJ2-5,TRBV5-4,TRBD2,NA,TGTGCCAGCAGCTTGGGCCTAGCGGGAGGGCAAGAGACCCAGTACTTC,CASSLGLAGGQETQYF
TRBJ2-1,TRBV18,TRBD1,once,TGTGCCAGCTCACCGAGTTCAGGGGGCAGGTCCTACAATGAGCAGTTCTTC,CASSPSSGGRSYNEQFF
TRBJ2-2,TRBV7-3,NA,NA,TGTGCCAGCAGCTTAACGGGGCCCGGGGAGCTGTTTTTT,CASSLTGPGELFF
TRBJ1-5,TRBV7-7,NA,once,TGTGCTAGCAGCGCCGGAGTTCGAAATCAGCCCCAGCATTTT,CASSAGVRNQPQHF
TRBJ2-1,TRBV5-4,NA,NA,TGTGCCAGCAGCCTCCAGTATGAGCAGTTCTTC,CASSLQYEQFF
TRBJ2-5,TRBV28,NA,NA,TGTGCCAGCAGCCACTCCCGGGGGAGCGGGCTAGGGGAGACCCAGTACTTC,CASSHSRGSGLGETQYF
TRBJ1-2,TRBV3-1/TRBV3-2,TRBD1,NA,TGTGCCAGCAGCCAAGAAGTCTCGGGACAGGGCTACACCTTC,CASSQEVSGQGYTF
TRBJ1-6,TRBV10-3,NA,NA,TGTGCCATCAGTGGTGTGGGACAAAAAAATTCACCCCTCCACTTT,CAISGVGQKNSPLHF